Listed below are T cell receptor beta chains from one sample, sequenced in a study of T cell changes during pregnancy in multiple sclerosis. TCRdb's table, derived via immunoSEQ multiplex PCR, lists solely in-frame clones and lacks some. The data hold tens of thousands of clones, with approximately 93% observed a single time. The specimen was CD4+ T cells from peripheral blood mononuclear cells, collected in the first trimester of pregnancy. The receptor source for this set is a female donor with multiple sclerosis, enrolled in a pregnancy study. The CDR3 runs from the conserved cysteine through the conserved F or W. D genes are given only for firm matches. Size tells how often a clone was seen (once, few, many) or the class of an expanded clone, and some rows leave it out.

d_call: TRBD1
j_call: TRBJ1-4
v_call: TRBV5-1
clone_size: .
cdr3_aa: CASSLDRGPEKLFF
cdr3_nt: TGCGCCAGCAGCTTGGACAGGGGGCCCGAAAAACTGTTTTTT

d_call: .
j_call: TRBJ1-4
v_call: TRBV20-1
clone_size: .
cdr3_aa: CSAPQSEKLFF
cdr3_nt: TGCAGTGCCCCCCAATCAGAAAAACTGTTTTTT

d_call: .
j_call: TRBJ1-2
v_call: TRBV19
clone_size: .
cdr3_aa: CASSPDRDTYGYTF
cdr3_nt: TGTGCCAGTAGTCCCGACCGGGACACCTATGGCTACACCTTC

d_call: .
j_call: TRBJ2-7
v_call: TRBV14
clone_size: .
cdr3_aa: CASSQIGRGSSYEQYF
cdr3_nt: TGTGCCAGCAGCCAAATTGGACGAGGGAGCTCCTACGAGCAGTACTTC

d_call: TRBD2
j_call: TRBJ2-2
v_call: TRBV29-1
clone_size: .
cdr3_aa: CSVYTGTSYAANTGELFF
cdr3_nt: TGCAGCGTGTACACCGGGACTAGCTATGCGGCGAACACCGGGGAGCTGTTTTTT

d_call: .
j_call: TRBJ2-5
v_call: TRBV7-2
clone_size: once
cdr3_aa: CASSLGGVEGKQETQYF
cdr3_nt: TGTGCCAGCAGCTTAGGTGGTGTGGAGGGGAAACAAGAGACCCAGTACTTC

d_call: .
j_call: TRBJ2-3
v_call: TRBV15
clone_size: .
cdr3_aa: CATSSVTGFGTDTQYF
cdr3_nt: TGTGCCACCAGCAGTGTTACAGGGTTCGGCACAGATACGCAGTATTTT

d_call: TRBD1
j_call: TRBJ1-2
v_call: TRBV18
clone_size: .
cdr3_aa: CASSNSGTVGYTF
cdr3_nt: TGTGCCAGCTCAAATTCCGGGACAGTGGGCTACACCTTC

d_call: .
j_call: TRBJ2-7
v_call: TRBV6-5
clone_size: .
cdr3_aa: CASRERRTAYEQYF
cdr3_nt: TGTGCCAGCAGGGAGAGGAGGACTGCCTACGAGCAGTACTTC

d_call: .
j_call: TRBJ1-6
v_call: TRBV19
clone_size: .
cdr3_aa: CASSRTPDNSPLHF
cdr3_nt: TGTGCCAGTAGTAGGACTCCTGATAATTCACCCCTCCACTTT

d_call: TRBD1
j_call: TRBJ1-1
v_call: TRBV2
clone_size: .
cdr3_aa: CATHRGESEAFF
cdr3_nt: TGTGCCACCCACAGGGGAGAGAGCGAAGCTTTCTTT

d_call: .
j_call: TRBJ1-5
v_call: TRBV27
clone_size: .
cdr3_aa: CASSPIGGLDPQHF
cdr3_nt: TGTGCCAGCAGTCCTATTGGGGGGTTGGACCCCCAGCATTTT

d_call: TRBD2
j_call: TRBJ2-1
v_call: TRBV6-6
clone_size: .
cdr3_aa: CASSNGLAGVGEQFF
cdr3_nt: TGTGCCAGCAGCAACGGACTAGCGGGGGTGGGTGAGCAGTTCTTC

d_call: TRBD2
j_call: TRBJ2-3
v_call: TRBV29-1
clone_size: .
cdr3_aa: CSVLSGTNTDTQYF
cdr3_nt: TGCAGCGTGCTAAGCGGGACTAACACAGATACGCAGTATTTT

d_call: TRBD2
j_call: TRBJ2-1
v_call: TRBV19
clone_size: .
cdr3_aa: CASSIGASGGHREQFF
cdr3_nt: TGTGCCAGTAGTATAGGGGCTAGCGGGGGACACCGGGAGCAGTTCTTC

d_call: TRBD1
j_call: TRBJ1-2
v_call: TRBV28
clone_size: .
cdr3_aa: CASSLYRGGDRVNYGYTF
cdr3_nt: TGTGCCAGCAGTTTATACCGAGGGGGCGATCGGGTAAACTATGGCTACACCTTC

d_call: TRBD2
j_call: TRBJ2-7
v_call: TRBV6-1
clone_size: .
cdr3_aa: CASSNLRGEYF
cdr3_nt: TGTGCCAGCAGTAACCTCCGGGGGGAGTACTTC

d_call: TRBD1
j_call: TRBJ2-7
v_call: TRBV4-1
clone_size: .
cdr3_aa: CASSQAPRTGLPNEQYF
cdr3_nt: TGCGCCAGCAGCCAAGCGCCCAGGACAGGCCTTCCTAACGAGCAGTACTTC

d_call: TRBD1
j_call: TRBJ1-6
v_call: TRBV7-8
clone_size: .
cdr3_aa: CASRINPFRQGNSPLHF
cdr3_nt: TGTGCCAGCAGGATAAACCCTTTCCGACAGGGAAATTCACCCCTCCACTTT

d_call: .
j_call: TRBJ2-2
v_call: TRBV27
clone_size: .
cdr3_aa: CASSFAPAGETGELFF
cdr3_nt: TGTGCCAGCAGTTTCGCCCCGGCAGGGGAGACCGGGGAGCTGTTTTTT

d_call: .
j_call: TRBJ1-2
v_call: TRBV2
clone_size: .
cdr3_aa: CASSEGSLYGYTF
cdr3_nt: TGTGCCAGCAGTGAGGGCAGCCTCTATGGCTACACCTTC

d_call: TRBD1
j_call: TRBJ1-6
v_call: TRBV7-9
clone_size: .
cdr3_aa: CASSRDRESAPLHF
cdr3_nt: TGTGCCAGCAGCCGGGACAGGGAATCTGCACCCCTCCACTTT

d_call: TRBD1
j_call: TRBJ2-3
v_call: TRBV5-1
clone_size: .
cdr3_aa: CASSPTGGSGDTQYF
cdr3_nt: TGCGCCAGCAGCCCTACAGGGGGCAGTGGAGATACGCAGTATTTT

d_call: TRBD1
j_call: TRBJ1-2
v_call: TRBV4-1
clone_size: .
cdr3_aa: CASSQVRGLYVYTF
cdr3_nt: TGCGCCAGCAGCCAAGTTAGGGGGCTTTATGTCTACACCTTC

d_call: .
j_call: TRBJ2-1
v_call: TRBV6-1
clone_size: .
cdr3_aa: CASSDTTGEQFF
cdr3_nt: TGTGCCAGCAGTGACACCACGGGTGAGCAGTTCTTC

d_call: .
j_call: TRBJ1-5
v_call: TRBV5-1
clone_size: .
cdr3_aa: CASSYDGGRGQPQHF
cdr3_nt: TGCGCCAGCAGTTACGACGGGGGTAGGGGTCAGCCCCAGCATTTT

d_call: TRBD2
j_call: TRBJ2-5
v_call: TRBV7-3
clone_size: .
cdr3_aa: CASSPRGAETQYF
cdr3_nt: TGTGCCAGCAGCCCGCGGGGGGCCGAGACCCAGTACTTC

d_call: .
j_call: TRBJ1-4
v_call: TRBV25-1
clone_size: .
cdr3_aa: CASSEIQSIPEKLFF
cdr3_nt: TGTGCCAGCAGTGAGATACAGTCCATCCCAGAGAAACTGTTTTTT

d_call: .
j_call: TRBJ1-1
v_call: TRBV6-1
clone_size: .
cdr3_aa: CASSEVQREGTEAFF
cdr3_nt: TGTGCCAGCAGTGAAGTCCAGCGGGAGGGGACTGAAGCTTTCTTT

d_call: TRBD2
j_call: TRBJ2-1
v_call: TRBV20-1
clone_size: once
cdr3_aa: CSARVSGGLFF
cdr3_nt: TGCAGTGCTAGAGTTAGCGGGGGGCTGTTCTTC

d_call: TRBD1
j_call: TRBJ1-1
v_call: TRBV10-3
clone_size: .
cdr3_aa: CAISPSLQGWTEAFF
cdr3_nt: TGTGCCATCAGTCCGTCCCTACAGGGGTGGACTGAAGCTTTCTTT

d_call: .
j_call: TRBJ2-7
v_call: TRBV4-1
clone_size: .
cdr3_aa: CASSQYPKRNEQYF
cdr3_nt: TGCGCCAGCAGCCAATACCCAAAGCGAAACGAGCAGTACTTC

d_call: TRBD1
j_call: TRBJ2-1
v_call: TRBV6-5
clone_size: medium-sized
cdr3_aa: CASSQTGLGEQFF
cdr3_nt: TGTGCCAGCAGCCAGACAGGGCTTGGAGAGCAGTTCTTC

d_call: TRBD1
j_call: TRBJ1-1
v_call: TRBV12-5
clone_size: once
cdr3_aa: CASGLTQGGSTEAFF
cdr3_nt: TGTGCTAGTGGTTTGACCCAGGGGGGCTCCACTGAAGCTTTCTTT

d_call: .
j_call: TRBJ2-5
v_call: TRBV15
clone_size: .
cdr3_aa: CATSRDLLQETQYF
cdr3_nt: TGTGCCACCAGCAGAGATTTACTTCAAGAGACCCAGTACTTC

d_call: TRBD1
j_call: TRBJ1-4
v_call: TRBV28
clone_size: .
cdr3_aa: CASSPYHRGQEKLFF
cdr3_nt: TGTGCCAGCAGTCCCTACCACAGGGGGCAAGAAAAACTGTTTTTT

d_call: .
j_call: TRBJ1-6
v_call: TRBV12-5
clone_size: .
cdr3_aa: CASGLVLQGLMSPLHF
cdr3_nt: TGTGCTAGTGGTTTGGTACTGCAGGGACTTATGTCACCCCTCCACTTT

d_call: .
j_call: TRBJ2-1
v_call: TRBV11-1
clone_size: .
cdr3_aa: CASSLESTGVEFF
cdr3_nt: TGTGCCAGCAGCTTAGAATCGACCGGGGTGGAGTTCTTC

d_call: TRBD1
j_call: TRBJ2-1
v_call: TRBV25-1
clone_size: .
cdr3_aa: CASRDTGVVYNEQFF
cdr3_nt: TGTGCCAGCAGAGACACAGGGGTAGTCTACAATGAGCAGTTCTTC

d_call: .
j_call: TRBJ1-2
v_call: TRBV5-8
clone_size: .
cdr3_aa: CASSSATGSRGYGYTF
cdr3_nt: TGTGCCAGCAGCTCGGCCACAGGGTCTCGAGGCTATGGCTACACCTTC

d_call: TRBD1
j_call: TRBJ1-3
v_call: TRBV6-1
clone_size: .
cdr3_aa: CASSRDRSSRAIYF
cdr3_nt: TGTGCCAGCAGCCGGGACAGGTCGTCAAGAGCCATATATTTT

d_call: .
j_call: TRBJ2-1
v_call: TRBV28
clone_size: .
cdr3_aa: CASSFPDEQFF
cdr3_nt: TGTGCCAGCAGTTTCCCCGATGAGCAGTTCTTC

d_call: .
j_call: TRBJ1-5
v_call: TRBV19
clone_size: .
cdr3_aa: CASSTPSLGGNQPQHF
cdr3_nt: TGTGCCAGTAGTACCCCATCCCTAGGAGGCAATCAGCCCCAGCATTTT

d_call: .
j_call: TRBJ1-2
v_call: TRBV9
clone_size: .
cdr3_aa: CASSRGGQPYTF
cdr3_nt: TGTGCCAGCAGCCGTGGAGGACAGCCCTACACCTTC

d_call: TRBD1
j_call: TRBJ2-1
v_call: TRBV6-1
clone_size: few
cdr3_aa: CASTSGDREHEQFF
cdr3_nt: TGTGCCAGCACCAGCGGCGACAGGGAACATGAGCAGTTCTTC

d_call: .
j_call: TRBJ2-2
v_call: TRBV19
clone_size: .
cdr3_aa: CASSIVFTGNTGELFF
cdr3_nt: TGTGCCAGTAGTATAGTATTCACAGGCAACACCGGGGAGCTGTTTTTT

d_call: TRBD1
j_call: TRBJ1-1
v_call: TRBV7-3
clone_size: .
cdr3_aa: CASSLDGTGRTEAFF
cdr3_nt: TGTGCCAGCAGCTTAGACGGGACAGGGCGAACTGAAGCTTTCTTT

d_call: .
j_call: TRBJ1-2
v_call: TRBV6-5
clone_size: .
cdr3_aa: CASTPRRTQNYGYTF
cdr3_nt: TGTGCCAGCACCCCTCGTAGAACCCAAAACTATGGCTACACCTTC

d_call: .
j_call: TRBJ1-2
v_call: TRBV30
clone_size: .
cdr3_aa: CAWSPQVYGYTF
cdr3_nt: TGTGCCTGGAGTCCCCAGGTCTATGGCTACACCTTC

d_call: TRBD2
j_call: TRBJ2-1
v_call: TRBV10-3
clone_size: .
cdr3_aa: CAISGLAGYNEQFF
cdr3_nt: TGTGCCATCAGTGGGCTAGCGGGGTACAATGAGCAGTTCTTC

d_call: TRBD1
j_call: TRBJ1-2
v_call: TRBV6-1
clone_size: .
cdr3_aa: CASSEGTGRSPYGYTF
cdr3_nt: TGTGCCAGCAGTGAGGGGACAGGGCGGTCCCCGTATGGCTACACCTTC

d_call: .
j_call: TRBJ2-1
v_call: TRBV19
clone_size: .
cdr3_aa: CASSIRGGDYNEQFF
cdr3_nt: TGTGCCAGTAGTATTAGGGGCGGGGACTACAATGAGCAGTTCTTC

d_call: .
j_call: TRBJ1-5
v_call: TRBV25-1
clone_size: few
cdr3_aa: CASSGRRGEYKPQHF
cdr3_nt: TGTGCCAGCAGTGGAAGACGGGGAGAATATAAGCCCCAGCATTTT

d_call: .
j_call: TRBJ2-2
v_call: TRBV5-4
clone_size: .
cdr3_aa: CASSLGGVGTGELFF
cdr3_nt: TGTGCCAGCAGCTTGGGGGGAGTAGGCACCGGGGAGCTGTTTTTT

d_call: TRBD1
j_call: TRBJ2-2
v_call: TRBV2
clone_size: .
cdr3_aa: CASSSGTGVAGELFF
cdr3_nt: TGTGCCAGCAGTTCCGGGACAGGGGTCGCCGGGGAGCTGTTTTTT

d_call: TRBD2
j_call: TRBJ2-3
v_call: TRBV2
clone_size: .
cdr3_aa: CASTGLAASTDTQYF
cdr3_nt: TGTGCCAGCACTGGACTAGCGGCTAGCACAGATACGCAGTATTTT

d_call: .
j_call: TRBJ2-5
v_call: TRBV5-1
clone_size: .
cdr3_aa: CASSPAHTRGETQYF
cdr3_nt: TGCGCCAGCAGCCCCGCCCATACAAGGGGAGAGACCCAGTACTTC